This entry features one T cell receptor (beta chain) sequence. TCRdb's copy holds only in-frame clones and misses some; the assay was immunoSEQ multiplex PCR. The sample has tens of thousands of clones; over 85% are singletons. Looked up from germline, CDR1 is MDHEN and CDR2 is SYDVKM. The V gene lost 8 bases and the J gene lost 5 bases, with 13 bases spanning the gap. CDR3 length equals 13 residues. This record belongs to a study of OX40 agonist ivuxolimab in advanced cancers. Study-wide context: The patients received ivuxolimab by intravenous route every 2 weeks at 0.01 to 10 mg/kg.

The chain uses TRBV28 and TRBJ2-1; the D gene is possibly TRBD2 (6 bases). Sequences were derived from CD4+ or CD8+ T cells sorted from blood, sampled in a trial of the OX40 agonist ivuxolimab. The sequence was obtained from an adult with an advanced solid tumor such as melanoma, head and neck, liver or kidney cancer. CDR3 amino acids: CASEGRDDNEQFF. The CDR3 bases are TGTGCCAGCGAGGGGCGGGACGACAATGAGCAGTTCTTC.